This TCR beta chain was identified in a study of blood T cell repertoires in COVID-19. Whole-study context: PBMCs, B-cell-depleted T cells, or T cells provided the cDNA or gDNA that made up the material.

Per the authors' pipeline: Estimates of nucleated cell counts were drawn from the amplification of reference gene primers. Sequenced by immunoSEQ multiplex PCR; TCRdb stores in-frame clones only, minus some. Clonal size and the V and J genes are those of that table, whereas D and trimming came from the DNA. The data show approximately 300,000 clones, over 75% seen once. Sequenced sample: peripheral blood. The receptor was derived from a woman aged 45-65 years with active or convalescent COVID-19.

The CDR3 bases are TGTGCCACCGCCCAAACGCAGGGTTTGAACACTGAAGCTTTCTTT. This codes for CATAQTQGLNTEAFF. The chain combines TRBV10-3 with TRBJ1-1; D may be TRBD1 (5 bases). The V gene's germline CDR1 is ENHRY and CDR2 SYGVKD. CDR3 length: 15 residues. V was pared by 10 bases and J by 0 bases, with 18 bases between.